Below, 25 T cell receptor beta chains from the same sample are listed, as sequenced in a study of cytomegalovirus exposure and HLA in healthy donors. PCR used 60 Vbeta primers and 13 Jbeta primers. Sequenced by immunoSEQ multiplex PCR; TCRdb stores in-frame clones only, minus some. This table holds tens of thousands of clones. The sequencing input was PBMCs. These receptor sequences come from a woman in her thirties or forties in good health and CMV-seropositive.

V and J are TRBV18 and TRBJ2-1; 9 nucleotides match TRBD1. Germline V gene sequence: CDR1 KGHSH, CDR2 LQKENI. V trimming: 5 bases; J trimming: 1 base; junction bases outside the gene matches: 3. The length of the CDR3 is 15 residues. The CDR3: CASSTGTGSYNEQFF. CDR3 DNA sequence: TGTGCCAGCTCAACCGGGACAGGGTCCTACAATGAGCAGTTCTTC.

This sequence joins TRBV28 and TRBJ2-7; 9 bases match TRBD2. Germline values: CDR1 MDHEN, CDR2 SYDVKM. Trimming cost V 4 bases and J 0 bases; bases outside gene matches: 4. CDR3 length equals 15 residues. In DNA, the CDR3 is TGTGCCAGCAGTTCCTCACTAGCGGGCTCCTACGAGCAGTACTTC. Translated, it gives CASSSSLAGSYEQYF.

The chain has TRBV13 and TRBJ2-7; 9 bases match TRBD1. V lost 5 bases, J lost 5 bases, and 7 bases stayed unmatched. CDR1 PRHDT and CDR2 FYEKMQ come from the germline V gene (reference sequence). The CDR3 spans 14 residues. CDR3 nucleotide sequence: TGTGCCAGCAGCAGAAAACAGGGGGCGGACGAGCAGTACTTC. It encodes CASSRKQGADEQYF.

This chain's CDR3 is CASSGESYRLGIYGYTF. For the CDR3, the DNA is TGTGCCAGCAGTGGTGAAAGTTACAGGCTGGGGATCTATGGCTACACCTTC. This chain connects TRBV27 to TRBJ1-2, with a tentative D call TRBD1 (5 bases). Germline lookup yields CDR1 MNHEY and CDR2 SMNVEV (reference sequence). This CDR3 is built from 17 residues. V lost 5 bases to trimming and J lost 4 bases, with 23 bases between them.

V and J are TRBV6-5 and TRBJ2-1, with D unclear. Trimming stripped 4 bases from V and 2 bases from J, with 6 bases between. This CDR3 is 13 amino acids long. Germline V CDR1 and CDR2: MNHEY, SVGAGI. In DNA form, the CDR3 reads TGTGCCAGCAGTTCAGATCCCTACAATGAGCAGTTCTTC. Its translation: CASSSDPYNEQFF.

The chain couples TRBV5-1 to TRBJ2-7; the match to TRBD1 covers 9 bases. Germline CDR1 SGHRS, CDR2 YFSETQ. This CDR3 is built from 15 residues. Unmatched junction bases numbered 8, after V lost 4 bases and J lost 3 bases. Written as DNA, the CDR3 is TGCGCCAGCAGCACCGGGACAGGGCCATTCTACGAGCAGTACTTC. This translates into CASSTGTGPFYEQYF.

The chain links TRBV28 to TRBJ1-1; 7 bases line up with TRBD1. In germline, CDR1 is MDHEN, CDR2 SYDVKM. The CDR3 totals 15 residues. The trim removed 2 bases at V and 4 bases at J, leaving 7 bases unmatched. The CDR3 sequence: CASSLQGEQGTEAFF. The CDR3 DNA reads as TGTGCCAGCAGTTTACAGGGGGAACAAGGCACTGAAGCTTTCTTT. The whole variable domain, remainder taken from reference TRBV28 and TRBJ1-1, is DVKVTQSSRYLVKRTGEKVFLECVQDMDHENMFWYRQDPGLGLRLIYFSYDVKMKEKGDIPEGYSVSREKKERFSLILESASTNQTSMYLCASSLQGEQGTEAFFGQGTRLTVV.

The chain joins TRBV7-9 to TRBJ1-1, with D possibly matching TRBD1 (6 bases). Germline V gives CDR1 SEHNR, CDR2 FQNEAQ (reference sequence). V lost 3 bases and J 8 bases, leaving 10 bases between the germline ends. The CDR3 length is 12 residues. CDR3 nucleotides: TGTGCCAGCAGCTTGGACAGTGACGAAGCTTTCTTT. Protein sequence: CASSLDSDEAFF.

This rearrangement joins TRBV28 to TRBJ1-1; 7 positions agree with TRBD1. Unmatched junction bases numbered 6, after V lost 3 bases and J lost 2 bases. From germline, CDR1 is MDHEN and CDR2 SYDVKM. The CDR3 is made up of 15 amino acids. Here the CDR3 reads CASSLGEGANTEAFF. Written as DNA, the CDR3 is TGTGCCAGCAGTTTGGGTGAGGGGGCAAACACTGAAGCTTTCTTT. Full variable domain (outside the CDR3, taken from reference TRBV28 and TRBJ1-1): DVKVTQSSRYLVKRTGEKVFLECVQDMDHENMFWYRQDPGLGLRLIYFSYDVKMKEKGDIPEGYSVSREKKERFSLILESASTNQTSMYLCASSLGEGANTEAFFGQGTRLTVV.

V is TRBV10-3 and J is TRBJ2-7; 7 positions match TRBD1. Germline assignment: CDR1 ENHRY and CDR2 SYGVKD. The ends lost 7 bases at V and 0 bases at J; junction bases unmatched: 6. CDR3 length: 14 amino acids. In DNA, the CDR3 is TGTGCCATCACCATGGGACAGAGCTCCTACGAGCAGTACTTC. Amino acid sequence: CAITMGQSSYEQYF.

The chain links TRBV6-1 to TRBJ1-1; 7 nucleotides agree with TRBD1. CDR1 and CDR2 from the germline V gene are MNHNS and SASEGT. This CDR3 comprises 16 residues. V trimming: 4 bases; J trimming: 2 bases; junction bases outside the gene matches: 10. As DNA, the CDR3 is TGTGCCAGCAGTGGAGGGGGACGGACAGGTAACACTGAAGCTTTCTTT. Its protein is CASSGGGRTGNTEAFF.

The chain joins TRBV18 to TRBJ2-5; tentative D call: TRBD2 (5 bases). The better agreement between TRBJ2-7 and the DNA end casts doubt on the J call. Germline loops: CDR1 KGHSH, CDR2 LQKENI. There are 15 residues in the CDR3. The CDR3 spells CASSRNLSGTYEQYF. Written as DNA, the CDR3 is TGTGCCAGCTCCCGTAATCTAAGCGGAACCTACGAGCAGTACTTC.

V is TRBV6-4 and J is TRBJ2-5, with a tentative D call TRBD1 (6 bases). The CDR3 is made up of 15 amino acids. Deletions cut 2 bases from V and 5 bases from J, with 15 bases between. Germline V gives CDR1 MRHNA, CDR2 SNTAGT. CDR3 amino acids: CASSDGGSGRETQYF. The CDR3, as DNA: TGTGCCAGCAGTGACGGGGGCTCCGGTAGGGAGACCCAGTACTTC.

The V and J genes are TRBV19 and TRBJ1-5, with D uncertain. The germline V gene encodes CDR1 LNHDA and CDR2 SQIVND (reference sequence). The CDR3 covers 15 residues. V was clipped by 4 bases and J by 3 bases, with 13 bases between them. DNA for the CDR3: TGTGCCAGTAGTACGCTCCCCGGTCTCAATCAGCCCCAGCATTTT. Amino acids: CASSTLPGLNQPQHF. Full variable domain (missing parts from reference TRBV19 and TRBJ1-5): DGGITQSPKYLFRKEGQNVTLSCEQNLNHDAMYWYRQDPGQGLRLIYYSQIVNDFQKGDIAEGYSVSREKKESFPLTVTSAQKNPTAFYLCASSTLPGLNQPQHFGDGTRLSIL.

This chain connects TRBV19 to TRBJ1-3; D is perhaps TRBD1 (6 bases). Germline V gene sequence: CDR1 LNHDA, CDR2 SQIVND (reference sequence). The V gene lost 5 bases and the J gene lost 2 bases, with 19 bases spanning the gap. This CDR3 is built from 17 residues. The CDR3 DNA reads TGTGCCAGTAGTCCGAGAGGGGGGGCGTCGGCTGGAAACACCATATATTTT. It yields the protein CASSPRGGASAGNTIYF.

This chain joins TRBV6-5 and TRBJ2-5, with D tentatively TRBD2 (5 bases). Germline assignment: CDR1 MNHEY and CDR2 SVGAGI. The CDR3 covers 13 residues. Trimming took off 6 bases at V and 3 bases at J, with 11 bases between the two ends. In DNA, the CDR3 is TGTGCCAGCAGCCCCGGGAATGAAGAGACCCAGTACTTC. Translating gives CASSPGNEETQYF.

In DNA, the CDR3 is TGCGCCAGCAGCCAAGGGTTGCAGGGAACCGGGGAGCTGTTTTTT. Translated, it gives CASSQGLQGTGELFF. The rearrangement links TRBV4-1 to TRBJ2-2, with a possible D match to TRBD1 (5 bases). Germline CDR1 and CDR2: MGHRA and YSYEKL. This CDR3 has 15 amino acids. The germline V and J ends were trimmed by 1 base and 5 bases, with 11 bases remaining between them.

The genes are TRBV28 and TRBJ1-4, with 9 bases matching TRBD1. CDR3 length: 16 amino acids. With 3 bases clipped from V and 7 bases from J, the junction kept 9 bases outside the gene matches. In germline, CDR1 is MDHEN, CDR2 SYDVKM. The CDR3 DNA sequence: TGTGCCAGCAGTTTTGCCGGGACAGGGAGTATTGAAAAACTGTTTTTT. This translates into CASSFAGTGSIEKLFF.

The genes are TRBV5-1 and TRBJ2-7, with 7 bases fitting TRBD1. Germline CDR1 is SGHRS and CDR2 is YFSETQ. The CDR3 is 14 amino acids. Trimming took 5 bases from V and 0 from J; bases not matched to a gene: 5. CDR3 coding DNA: TGCGCCAGCAGTAGGGACAGCAGCTCCTACGAGCAGTACTTC. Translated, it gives CASSRDSSSYEQYF.

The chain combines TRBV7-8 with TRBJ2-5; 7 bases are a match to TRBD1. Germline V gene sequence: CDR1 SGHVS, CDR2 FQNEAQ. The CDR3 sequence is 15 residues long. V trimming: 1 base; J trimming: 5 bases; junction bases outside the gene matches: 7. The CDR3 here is CASSLEQGVEETQYF. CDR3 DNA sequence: TGTGCCAGCAGCTTAGAGCAGGGGGTGGAGGAGACCCAGTACTTC.

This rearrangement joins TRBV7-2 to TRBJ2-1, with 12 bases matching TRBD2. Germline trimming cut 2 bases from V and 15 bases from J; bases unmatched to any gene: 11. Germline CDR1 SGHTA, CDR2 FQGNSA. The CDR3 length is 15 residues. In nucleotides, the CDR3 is TGTGCCAGCAGCTTAATGGGACTAGCGGGTATAGATGCGTTCTTC. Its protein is CASSLMGLAGIDAFF.

The CDR3 loop reads CASSDIRGRREANYGYTF. The DNA of the CDR3 is TGTGCCAGCAGCGATATCCGCGGACGCCGGGAAGCTAACTATGGCTACACCTTC. The V gene is TRBV11-2, the J gene TRBJ1-2; no definite D call. The CDR3 is made up of 18 amino acids. The germline gives CDR1 SGHAT, CDR2 FQNNGV. V dropped 5 bases and J dropped 0 bases, with 22 bases sitting between them. Full variable domain (remainder filled in from reference TRBV11-2 and TRBJ1-2): EAGVAQSPRYKIIEKRQSVAFWCNPISGHATLYWYQQILGQGPKLLIQFQNNGVVDDSQLPKDRFSAERLKGVDSTLKIQPAKLEDSAVYLCASSDIRGRREANYGYTFGSGTRLTVV.

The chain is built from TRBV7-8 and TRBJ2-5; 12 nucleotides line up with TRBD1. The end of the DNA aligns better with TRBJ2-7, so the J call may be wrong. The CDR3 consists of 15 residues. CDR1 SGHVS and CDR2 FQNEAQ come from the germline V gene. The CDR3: CASSSSGTGGDEQYF. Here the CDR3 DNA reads TGTGCCAGCAGCTCGTCCGGGACAGGGGGCGACGAGCAGTACTTC.

The CDR3 DNA reads TGTGCCAGCAGCCGGGCGGCCAGTCCGGGGAACACCATATATTTT. Protein product: CASSRAASPGNTIYF. V usage is TRBV7-2 and J usage is TRBJ1-3; no clear D gene. Germline CDR1 reads SGHTA; CDR2 reads FQGNSA. The CDR3 consists of 15 residues. V was clipped by 5 bases and J by 7 bases, with 18 bases between them.

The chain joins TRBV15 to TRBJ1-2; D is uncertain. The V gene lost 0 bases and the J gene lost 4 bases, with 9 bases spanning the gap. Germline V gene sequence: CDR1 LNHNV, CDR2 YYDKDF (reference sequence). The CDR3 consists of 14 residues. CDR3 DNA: TGTGCCACCAGCAGAGACTGGGGAGGCTATGGCTACACCTTC. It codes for CATSRDWGGYGYTF.